A selection of T cell receptor beta chains follows, all from one sample in a study of shared clonotypes between healthy human individuals. TCRdb keeps only in-frame clones here, not all; method: immunoSEQ multiplex PCR. The sample lists about 2.1 million clones; 93% were seen once. Sequencing input: naive CD8+ T cells from PBMCs. Receptor source: a man younger than 35 in good health. Some clones in this sample may be carry-over from other donors' samples. Both conserved end residues are part of each CDR3. The D gene is left open where the match is weak. Size is stated for part of the rows, as once, few or many counts, or as a class when the clone is expanded.

abundance	j_gene	v_gene	d_gene	CDR3nt	CDR3aa
.	TRBJ2-7	TRBV28	.	TGTGCCAGCAGTTTAATGGCCGGGCTTACCTACGAGCAGTACTTC	CASSLMAGLTYEQYF
.	TRBJ1-1	TRBV9	.	TGTGCCAGCAGCGTAGAGTTCGGGAACACTGAAGCTTTCTTT	CASSVEFGNTEAFF
.	TRBJ2-2	TRBV7-3	.	TGTGCCAGCAGTCCTACGCGCACCGGGGAGCTGTTTTTT	CASSPTRTGELFF
.	TRBJ2-1	TRBV7-7	TRBD2	TGTGCCAGCAGCTTAGATTTGGCTAGCGGGAGTAATGAGCAGTTCTTC	CASSLDLASGSNEQFF
.	TRBJ2-2	TRBV6-4	.	TGTGCCAGCAACCCCCGGGAGAACACCGGGGAGCTGTTTTTT	CASNPRENTGELFF
.	TRBJ1-1	TRBV29-1	.	TGCAGCGTTGAAAGCACCTTCGGTATTTACACTGAAGCTTTCTTT	CSVESTFGIYTEAFF
.	TRBJ1-2	TRBV19	.	TGTGCCAGTAGTCCTGGATATGGCTACACCTTC	CASSPGYGYTF
.	TRBJ1-2	TRBV4-3	TRBD1	TGCGCCAGCAGCCAACTCACAGGGGTCCCTAGCGGCTACACCTTC	CASSQLTGVPSGYTF
.	TRBJ2-2	TRBV5-1	TRBD1	TGCGCCAGCAGCTTTTCGGACAGGGCTATCAGCACCGGGGAGCTGTTTTTT	CASSFSDRAISTGELFF
.	TRBJ2-5	TRBV30	TRBD2	TGTGCCTGGAGTACGCCACTAGCGGGAGGAGGCGAGACCCAGTACTTC	CAWSTPLAGGGETQYF
.	TRBJ1-1	TRBV9	TRBD1	TGTGCCAGCAGCGCGGGACAGGAGACCACTGAAGCTTTCTTT	CASSAGQETTEAFF
.	TRBJ2-5	TRBV27	TRBD1	TGTGCCAGCGCTGGAACCGGGACAGAGGAGACCCAGTACTTC	CASAGTGTEETQYF
few	TRBJ2-2	TRBV7-9	.	TGTGCCAGCAGCTTAAGTCCAGGGGTCTTAGCGGAGCTGTTTTTT	CASSLSPGVLAELFF
.	TRBJ2-5	TRBV5-4	TRBD2	TGTGCCAGCAGCTCGGGACTAGCGGGGCCACAAGAGACCCAGTACTTC	CASSSGLAGPQETQYF
.	TRBJ1-1	TRBV5-1	.	TGCGCCAGCAGCCAACCACAAATGAACACTGAAGCTTTCTTT	CASSQPQMNTEAFF
once	TRBJ2-1	TRBV7-9	TRBD2	TGTGCCAGCAGCCACCGGACTAGCGGGACCACCTACAATGAGCAGTTCTTC	CASSHRTSGTTYNEQFF
.	TRBJ2-7	TRBV5-6	TRBD2	TGTGCCAGCAGCTTGAGCGGGAGGGCTCACGAGCAGTACTTC	CASSLSGRAHEQYF
.	TRBJ2-1	TRBV19	.	TGTGCCAGTAGTGCCGACCCCCTCAATGAGCAGTTCTTC	CASSADPLNEQFF
.	TRBJ2-3	TRBV7-9	TRBD1	TGTGCCAGCAGCTGGGGACAGGAAGATACGCAGTATTTT	CASSWGQEDTQYF
few	TRBJ1-2	TRBV11-2	.	TGTGCCAGCAGCTTAGGGAGGGATGGCTACACCTTC	CASSLGRDGYTF
once	TRBJ1-3	TRBV5-8	.	TGTGCCAGCAGCTTTGGCGGAACCGACTGGTACTCTGGAAACACCATATATTTT	CASSFGGTDWYSGNTIYF
.	TRBJ2-2	TRBV5-1	TRBD1	TGCGCCAGCAGCACCGGGACAGAGTTCACCGGGGAGCTGTTTTTT	CASSTGTEFTGELFF
.	TRBJ2-7	TRBV2	.	TGTGCCAGCACCGCCTACGAGCAGTACTTC	CASTAYEQYF
few	TRBJ1-5	TRBV2	.	TGTGCCAGCAGTGCAGTAGTGGGGAGCAATCAGCCCCAGCATTTT	CASSAVVGSNQPQHF
.	TRBJ2-1	TRBV7-3	TRBD1	TGTGCCAGCAGCGAGGACAGGCCCAATGAGCAGTTCTTC	CASSEDRPNEQFF
.	TRBJ1-2	TRBV9	TRBD1	TGTGCCAGCAGCGTGACAGGGGCACCTAACTATGGCTACACCTTC	CASSVTGAPNYGYTF